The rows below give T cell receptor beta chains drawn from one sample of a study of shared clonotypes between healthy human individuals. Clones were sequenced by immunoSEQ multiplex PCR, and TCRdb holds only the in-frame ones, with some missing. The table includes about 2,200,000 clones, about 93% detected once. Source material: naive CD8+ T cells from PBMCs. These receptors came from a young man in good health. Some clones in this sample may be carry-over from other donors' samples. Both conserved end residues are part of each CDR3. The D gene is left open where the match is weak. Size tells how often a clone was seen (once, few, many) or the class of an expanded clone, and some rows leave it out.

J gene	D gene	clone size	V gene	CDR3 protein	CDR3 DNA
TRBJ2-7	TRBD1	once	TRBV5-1	CASRALTGGLWYEQYF	TGCGCCAGCAGAGCCCTCACAGGGGGCCTTTGGTACGAGCAGTACTTC
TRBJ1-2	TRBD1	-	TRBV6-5	CASSFQGADGYTF	TGTGCCAGCAGTTTTCAGGGGGCGGATGGCTACACCTTC
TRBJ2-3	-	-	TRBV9	CASSPEGRAGDTQYF	TGTGCCAGCAGCCCAGAGGGTAGGGCGGGGGATACGCAGTATTTT
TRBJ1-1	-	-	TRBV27	CASSFWGSNEAFF	TGTGCCAGCAGTTTCTGGGGCTCCAATGAAGCTTTCTTT
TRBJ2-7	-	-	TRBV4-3	CASSQGHGNPLEQYF	TGCGCCAGCAGCCAAGGTCACGGGAATCCTCTCGAGCAGTACTTC
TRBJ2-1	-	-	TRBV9	CASSVGDEQFF	TGTGCCAGCAGCGTAGGCGATGAGCAGTTCTTC
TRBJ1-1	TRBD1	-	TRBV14	CASSSRDRITEAFF	TGTGCCAGCAGCTCACGGGACAGAATCACTGAAGCTTTCTTT
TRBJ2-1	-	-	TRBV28	CASSRHLSGNEQFF	TGTGCCAGCAGCCGACACCTCAGCGGCAATGAGCAGTTCTTC
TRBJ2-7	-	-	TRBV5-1	CASSPGVSSYEQYF	TGCGCCAGCAGCCCGGGGGTCAGCTCCTACGAGCAGTACTTC
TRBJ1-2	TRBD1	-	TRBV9	CASSSHLGQGRVDYGYTF	TGTGCCAGCAGCTCCCATTTAGGACAGGGCCGGGTTGACTATGGCTACACCTTC
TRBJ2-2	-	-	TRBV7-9	CASSARDRPTTGELFF	TGTGCCAGCAGCGCCCGGGACCGACCCACCACCGGGGAGCTGTTTTTT
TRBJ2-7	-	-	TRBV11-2	CASSLGVAYEQYF	TGTGCCAGCAGCTTAGGGGTGGCCTACGAGCAGTACTTC
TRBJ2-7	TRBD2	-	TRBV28	CASNTGLAGPLSYEQYF	TGTGCCAGCAACACCGGACTAGCGGGGCCTCTCTCCTACGAGCAGTACTTC
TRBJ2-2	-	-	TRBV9	CASSVGGAGVGELFF	TGTGCCAGCAGCGTAGGTGGGGCCGGCGTCGGGGAGCTGTTTTTT
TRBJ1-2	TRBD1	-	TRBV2	CASRTGRAYGYTF	TGTGCCAGCCGGACAGGGAGGGCCTATGGCTACACCTTC
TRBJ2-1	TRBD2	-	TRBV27	CASSPGAGGYNEQFF	TGTGCCAGCAGCCCTGGGGCGGGAGGCTACAATGAGCAGTTCTTC
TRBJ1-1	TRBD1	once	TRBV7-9	CASSVQGLQRKAFF	TGTGCCAGCAGCGTACAGGGGCTTCAACGAAAAGCTTTCTTT
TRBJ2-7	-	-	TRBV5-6	CASSLFYGGHPYEQYF	TGTGCCAGCAGCTTATTTTACGGCGGTCATCCCTACGAGCAGTACTTC
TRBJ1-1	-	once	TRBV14	CASSPRSGRGNTEAFF	TGTGCCAGCAGCCCTAGGTCTGGCAGGGGAAACACTGAAGCTTTCTTT
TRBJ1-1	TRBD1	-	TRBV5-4	CASSADRADTEAFF	TGTGCCAGCAGCGCCGACAGGGCCGACACTGAAGCTTTCTTT
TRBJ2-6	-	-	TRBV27	CASSLSWRGPSSGANVLTF	TGTGCCAGCAGTTTATCATGGAGGGGTCCCTCCTCTGGGGCCAACGTCCTGACTTTC
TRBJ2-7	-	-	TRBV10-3	CAISERLGDDYEQYF	TGTGCCATCAGTGAAAGGTTGGGCGACGACTACGAGCAGTACTTC
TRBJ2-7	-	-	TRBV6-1	CASSEEDPPVSYEQYF	TGTGCCAGCAGTGAAGAGGACCCTCCGGTCTCCTACGAGCAGTACTTC
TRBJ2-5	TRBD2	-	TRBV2	CASGASGRVWVQETQYF	TGTGCCAGTGGGGCTAGCGGGAGAGTTTGGGTCCAAGAGACCCAGTACTTC
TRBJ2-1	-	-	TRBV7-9	CASSRTGLGNEQFF	TGTGCCAGCAGCCGAACGGGACTGGGGAATGAGCAGTTCTTC
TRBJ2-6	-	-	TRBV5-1	CASSLAPGPTSGANVLTF	TGCGCCAGCAGCTTGGCCCCCGGACCGACCTCTGGGGCCAACGTCCTGACTTTC
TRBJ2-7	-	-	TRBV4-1	CASSPVGGVPSYEQYF	TGCGCCAGCAGCCCAGTAGGAGGCGTACCTTCCTACGAGCAGTACTTC
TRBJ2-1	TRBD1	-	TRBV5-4	CASSADRGKHNEQFF	TGTGCCAGCAGCGCGGACAGGGGGAAACACAATGAGCAGTTCTTC
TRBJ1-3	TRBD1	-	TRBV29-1	CSVAGGLSSGNTIYF	TGCAGCGTTGCAGGGGGCCTGAGCTCTGGAAACACCATATATTTT
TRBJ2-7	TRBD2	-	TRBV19	CASSRGGTSEQYF	TGTGCCAGTAGTAGGGGGGGGACCTCCGAGCAGTACTTC
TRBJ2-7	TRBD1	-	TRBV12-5	CASGLGKTGASEQYF	TGTGCTAGTGGTTTGGGAAAAACAGGGGCCAGCGAGCAGTACTTC
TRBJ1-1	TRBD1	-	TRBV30	CAWSVLSRNWQGAFKTEAFF	TGTGCCTGGAGTGTACTTAGTCGGAATTGGCAGGGGGCTTTTAAGACTGAAGCTTTCTTT
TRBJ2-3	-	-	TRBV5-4	CASSLGQASTDTQYF	TGTGCCAGCAGCTTGGGGCAGGCAAGCACAGATACGCAGTATTTT
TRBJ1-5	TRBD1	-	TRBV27	CASRGQVNNQPQHF	TGTGCCAGCAGGGGACAGGTAAACAATCAGCCCCAGCATTTT
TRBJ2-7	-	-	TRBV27	CASQGLGYEQYF	TGTGCCAGCCAGGGACTCGGCTACGAGCAGTACTTC
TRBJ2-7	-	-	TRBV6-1	CASRDSSYEQYF	TGTGCCAGCAGGGACAGCAGCTACGAGCAGTACTTC
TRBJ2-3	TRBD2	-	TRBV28	CASTAGRGRTSDTQYF	TGTGCCAGCACGGCCGGGAGGGGAAGAACCTCAGATACGCAGTATTTT